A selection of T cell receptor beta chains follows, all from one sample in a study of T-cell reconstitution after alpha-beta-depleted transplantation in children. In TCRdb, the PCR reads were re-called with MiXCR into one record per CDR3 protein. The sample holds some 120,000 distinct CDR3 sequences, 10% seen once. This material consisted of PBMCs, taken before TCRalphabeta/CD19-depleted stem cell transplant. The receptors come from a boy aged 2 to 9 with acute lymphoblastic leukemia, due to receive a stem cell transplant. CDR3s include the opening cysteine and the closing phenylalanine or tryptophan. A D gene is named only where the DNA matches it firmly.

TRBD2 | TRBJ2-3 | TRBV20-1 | CSASQLAGAPTDTQYF
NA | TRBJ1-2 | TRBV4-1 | CASSRGLGGYTF
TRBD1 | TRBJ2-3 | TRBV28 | CASSLVGQRSSTDTQYF
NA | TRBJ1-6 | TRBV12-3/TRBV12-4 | CASSLAGSNNSPLHF
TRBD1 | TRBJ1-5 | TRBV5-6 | CASSLRTGAGQPQHF
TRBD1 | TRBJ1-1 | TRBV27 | CASSPQTGVNSEAFF
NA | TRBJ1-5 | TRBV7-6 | CASSFRDDQPQHF
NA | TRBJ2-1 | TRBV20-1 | CSARVGDGRFF
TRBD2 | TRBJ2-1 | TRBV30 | CAWSPYGLAYNEQFF
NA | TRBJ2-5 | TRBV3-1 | CASSQVGAQYF